This TCR beta chain stems from a study of Ad26.COV2.S vaccination and SARS-CoV-2 variants. Study results and limitations: Vaccine recipients posted higher spike-specific TCR breadth than their placebo counterparts. The authors reported substantial breadth in spike-specific CD8+ and CD4+ T cell responses after vaccination.

Points on this clone: What it recognizes is unknown.

Some clones are missing from TCRdb's copy, which holds only in-frame ones; the method was immunoSEQ multiplex PCR. Altogether over 90,000 clones are present, about three quarters being singletons, with the ten largest covering 17%. The V end lost 0 bases, the J end lost 5 bases, and 13 bases lay between the germline ends. This CDR3 contains 15 residues. Germline lookup yields CDR1 WNHNN and CDR2 SYGVQD (reference sequence). The input for sequencing was peripheral blood, taken after recovery from COVID-19. The chain links TRBV10-1 to TRBJ2-5; D call uncertain. The sequence came from a human donor who had recovered from COVID-19. The CDR3 DNA sequence: TGCGCCAGCAGTGAGTCGGCAGGTAGCTTGGAGACCCAGTACTTC. Encoded protein: CASSESAGSLETQYF.